Listed below are T cell receptor beta chains from one sample, sequenced in a study of blood T cell repertoires in COVID-19. TCRdb's copy holds only in-frame clones and misses some; the assay was immunoSEQ multiplex PCR. Of about 160,000 clones in the sample, about nine tenths were seen once. Sequenced sample: peripheral blood. The receptors derive from a man aged 30 to 45 with COVID-19, enrolled during active disease. Each CDR3 is given with its conserved first and last residue. A D gene is named only where the DNA matches it firmly. Rows may omit the clone size; those that give it use once, few, many or a size class.

cdr3_length,j_call,clone_size,d_call,v_call,cdr3_nt,cdr3_aa
15,TRBJ2-2,NA,TRBD1,TRBV7-3,TGTGCCAGCAGCCTGCTAGGGGGCAACACCGGGGAGCTGTTTTTT,CASSLLGGNTGELFF
18,TRBJ2-7,NA,NA,TRBV7-2,TGTGCCAGCAGCTTGGGGTTGCCGGGATTCTTTCCCTCCTACGAGCAGTACTTC,CASSLGLPGFFPSYEQYF
15,TRBJ2-7,NA,TRBD1,TRBV2,TGTGCCAGCAAGAACTCACAGGGGGCGGGGGACGAGCAGTACTTC,CASKNSQGAGDEQYF
12,TRBJ2-7,NA,NA,TRBV5-1,TGCGCCAGCAGCTTGGGTATTAACGAGCAGTACTTC,CASSLGINEQYF
11,TRBJ2-7,NA,NA,TRBV7-2,TGTGCCAGTTCGGGGGGCAACGAGCAGTACTTC,CASSGGNEQYF
15,TRBJ2-6,NA,NA,TRBV19,TGTGCCAGTAGTCTCGTCCCTTCTGGGGCCAACGTCCTGACTTTC,CASSLVPSGANVLTF
15,TRBJ2-1,NA,TRBD2,TRBV19,TGTGCCAGTAGCCTAGCGGGAGGCGCCTACAATGAGCAGTTCTTC,CASSLAGGAYNEQFF
16,TRBJ2-1,NA,NA,TRBV5-1,TGCGCCAGCAGCTCAGTGCCCTCAAGCTCCTACAATGAGCAGTTCTTC,CASSSVPSSSYNEQFF
15,TRBJ2-1,once,NA,TRBV9,TGTGCCAGCAGCGCAGTGGGCGCCTCCTACAATGAGCAGTTCTTC,CASSAVGASYNEQFF
15,TRBJ1-1,NA,NA,TRBV6-2/TRBV6-3,TGTGCCAGCAGTTACTCGGGGGACTGGGGCACTGAAGCTTTCTTT,CASSYSGDWGTEAFF
12,TRBJ2-6,NA,NA,TRBV5-4,TGTGCCAGCAGTCGTGGGGCCAACGTCCTGACTTTC,CASSRGANVLTF
14,TRBJ2-1,NA,TRBD2,TRBV9,TGTGCCAGCAGCGTAGCGGGGGGGCCCAATGAGCAGTTCTTC,CASSVAGGPNEQFF
15,TRBJ1-6,NA,NA,TRBV19,TGTGCCAGTAGTAGTAAAGCCTCTTATAATTCACCCCTCCACTTT,CASSSKASYNSPLHF
14,TRBJ1-2,NA,NA,TRBV5-4,TGTGCCAGCAGCCATGGGCCCTCCGTAGATGGCTACACCTTC,CASSHGPSVDGYTF
14,TRBJ2-1,NA,NA,TRBV11-2,TGTGCCAGCAGCGACTGGAGCTCCTACAATGAGCAGTTCTTC,CASSDWSSYNEQFF
14,TRBJ2-7,NA,NA,TRBV6-5,TGTGCCACCCGACGCCTAGAGGTTATCGACGAGCAGTACTTC,CATRRLEVIDEQYF
13,TRBJ1-2,NA,NA,TRBV6-5,TGTGCCAGCAGTTACGCTACAGGGCTAGGCTACACCTTC,CASSYATGLGYTF
14,TRBJ2-5,NA,TRBD2,TRBV13,TGTGCCAGCAGCTTAGCGGGGGGGCCGGAGACCCAGTACTTC,CASSLAGGPETQYF
17,TRBJ2-4,NA,NA,TRBV7-2,TGTGCCAGCAGCCCCCTAGGCGGCAGAGGGGCCAAAAACATTCAGTACTTC,CASSPLGGRGAKNIQYF
13,TRBJ1-1,NA,TRBD1,TRBV12-3/TRBV12-4,TGTGCCAGCAGTTTGACAGGGGACATGGAGGCTTTCTTT,CASSLTGDMEAFF
15,TRBJ2-7,once,NA,TRBV27,TGTGCCAGCAGTCCCGGGACATCAACGTACTACGAGCAGTACTTC,CASSPGTSTYYEQYF
14,TRBJ2-7,few,TRBD2,TRBV27,TGTGCCAGCAGTTTATGGCGGGAGGGCGTCGAGCAGTACTTC,CASSLWREGVEQYF
12,TRBJ1-2,NA,NA,TRBV7-2,TGTGCCAGCAGCCCCTACGGTCGAGGGCAAACCTTC,CASSPYGRGQTF
14,TRBJ1-5,NA,NA,TRBV6-2/TRBV6-3,TGTGCCAGCAGTTTCCCGGGGGACAATCAGCCCCAGCATTTT,CASSFPGDNQPQHF
15,TRBJ1-4,NA,NA,TRBV9,TGTGCCAGCAGCGCCCCGGGGGGGCGAGGTGAAAAACTGTTTTTT,CASSAPGGRGEKLFF
15,TRBJ2-7,NA,TRBD1,TRBV9,TGTGCCAGCAGCGTAGGTACAGGGGTCCAATACGAGCAGTACTTC,CASSVGTGVQYEQYF
16,TRBJ1-1,few,NA,TRBV7-2,TGTGCCAGCAGCTTCACCCGGGTTTCAATGAACACTGAAGCTTTCTTT,CASSFTRVSMNTEAFF
16,TRBJ2-3,NA,NA,TRBV19,TGTGCCAGTAGTATCGACTGGGCAGGGGGGACAGATACGCAGTATTTT,CASSIDWAGGTDTQYF
18,TRBJ1-6,NA,NA,TRBV15,TGTGCCACCAGCAGTTTGCAGTGGGCTTGGCGGGATGATTCACCCCTCCACTTT,CATSSLQWAWRDDSPLHF
12,TRBJ2-7,NA,NA,TRBV28,TGTGCCAGCATAGACAGCGCCTACGAGCAGTACTTC,CASIDSAYEQYF
16,TRBJ1-1,once,TRBD1,TRBV5-6,TGTGCCAGCAGCCGACTTACCGGGACAGGGGCGGCTGAAGCTTTCTTT,CASSRLTGTGAAEAFF
15,TRBJ2-4,NA,NA,TRBV11-2,TGTGCCAGCAGCGCCTATACTCCCTCCAAAAACATTCAGTACTTC,CASSAYTPSKNIQYF
17,TRBJ2-3,few,NA,TRBV6-1,TGTGCCAGCAGTGAACACAAACAGGGCTTTGGCACAGATACGCAGTATTTT,CASSEHKQGFGTDTQYF
15,TRBJ2-7,NA,TRBD2,TRBV7-2,TGTGCCAGCAGCACCCCCGGGACTAGTCCCTACGAGCAGTACTTC,CASSTPGTSPYEQYF
16,TRBJ1-6,few,TRBD1,TRBV18,TGTGCCAGCTCACCACCTCAGGGGGTGACAGATTCACCCCTCCACTTT,CASSPPQGVTDSPLHF
16,TRBJ2-7,NA,NA,TRBV7-9,TGTGCCAGCAGGGCCTCTCTCACGGACAGACGGGACGAGCAGTACTTC,CASRASLTDRRDEQYF
15,TRBJ1-5,NA,TRBD1,TRBV2,TGTGCCAGCAGGGGGACAGGGAAGGGAAATCAGCCCCAGCATTTT,CASRGTGKGNQPQHF
16,TRBJ2-7,NA,TRBD1,TRBV28,TGTGCCAGCAGGGCTTACCCCGGGACAGGGACCTACGAGCAGTACTTC,CASRAYPGTGTYEQYF
15,TRBJ1-2,NA,TRBD1,TRBV2,TGTGCCAGCAGTGTTATATCAGGACAGGCCTCTGCCTACACCTTC,CASSVISGQASAYTF
13,TRBJ1-2,once,TRBD1,TRBV28,TGTGCCAGCAGTCCGACAGGGACCTATGGCTACACCTTC,CASSPTGTYGYTF
15,TRBJ1-5,NA,TRBD1,TRBV7-9,TGTGCCAGCAGCTTAGGGACAGGGAGTAATCAGCCCCAGCATTTT,CASSLGTGSNQPQHF
14,TRBJ1-2,NA,TRBD1,TRBV7-2,TGTGCCAGCAGCTTAGTAGGACAGGGGGGAGGCTACACCTTC,CASSLVGQGGGYTF
15,TRBJ1-1,NA,TRBD1,TRBV5-4,TGTGCCAGCAGCTTAGACAGGGAGATTCACACTGAAGCTTTCTTT,CASSLDREIHTEAFF
14,TRBJ1-1,once,NA,TRBV10-3,TGTGCCATCAGTGATTGGGGAGTTTCCACTGAAGCTTTCTTT,CAISDWGVSTEAFF
14,TRBJ1-5,NA,TRBD1,TRBV6-5,TGTGCCAGCAGCCGGACAGGTACGAATCAGCCCCAGCATTTT,CASSRTGTNQPQHF
15,TRBJ1-5,NA,TRBD1,TRBV28,TGTGCCAGCAGTTGGGACAGGGATAGCAATCAGCCCCAGCATTTT,CASSWDRDSNQPQHF
15,TRBJ1-2,few,TRBD1,TRBV9,TGTGCCAGCAGCGCGACTTGGGGGACAGGGGATGGCTACACCTTC,CASSATWGTGDGYTF
17,TRBJ2-3,NA,TRBD2,TRBV16,TGTGCCAGCAGTCCGGCCCGACTAGCGGGAGGCGTAGATACGCAGTATTTT,CASSPARLAGGVDTQYF
17,TRBJ1-2,NA,TRBD1,TRBV27,TGTGCCAGCAGTCCCCGGGGTGGAGGGGGCGCAACCTATGGCTACACCTTC,CASSPRGGGGATYGYTF
16,TRBJ1-4,NA,TRBD1,TRBV5-4,TGTGCCAGCAGCTTGGCTAGGGGGACAGGGAATGAAAAACTGTTTTTT,CASSLARGTGNEKLFF
14,TRBJ1-1,few,NA,TRBV19,TGTGCCAGTAACCTCCAGGGAATGAACACTGAAGCTTTCTTT,CASNLQGMNTEAFF
15,TRBJ1-3,NA,NA,TRBV6-5,TGTGCCAGCAGCGCCCCACGGTCGGGGGGAAACACCATATATTTT,CASSAPRSGGNTIYF
18,TRBJ1-5,NA,TRBD1,TRBV28,TGTGCCAGCAGCACCCCTACAAGAGACAGGGTCTGGACTCAGCCCCAGCATTTT,CASSTPTRDRVWTQPQHF
16,TRBJ1-2,NA,NA,TRBV6-5,TGTGCCAGCAGTTACTGGGGGGAGGCGGCTTTTGATGGCTACACCTTC,CASSYWGEAAFDGYTF
14,TRBJ2-7,few,TRBD1,TRBV27,TGTGCCAGCAGGGCAGGACAGGTGGCCTACGAGCAGTACTTC,CASRAGQVAYEQYF